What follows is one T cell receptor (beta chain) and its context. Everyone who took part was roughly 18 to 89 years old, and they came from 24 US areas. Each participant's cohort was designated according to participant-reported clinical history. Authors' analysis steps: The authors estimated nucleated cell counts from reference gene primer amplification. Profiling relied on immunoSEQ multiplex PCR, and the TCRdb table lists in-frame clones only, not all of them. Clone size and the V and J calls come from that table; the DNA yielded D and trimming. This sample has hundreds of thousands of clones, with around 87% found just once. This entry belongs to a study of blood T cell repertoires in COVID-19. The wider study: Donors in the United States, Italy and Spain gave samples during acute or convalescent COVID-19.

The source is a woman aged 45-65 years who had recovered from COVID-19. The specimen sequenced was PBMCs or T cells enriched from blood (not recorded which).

The CDR3 nucleotides are TGCAGCGTTGTCAGAACTACCGAAGCTTTCTTT. It is translated as CSVVRTTEAFF. The chain carries TRBV29-1 and TRBJ1-1, with D unresolved. Germline V gene data show CDR1 as SQVTM and CDR2 as ANQGSEA. V gave up 4 bases and J gave up 8 bases, with 11 bases separating them. CDR3 length: 11 residues.